The sequence of this T cell receptor (beta chain) was determined in a study of blood T cell repertoires in COVID-19. Study details: From the United States, Italy and Spain came samples of acute and convalescent COVID-19. Sample material is recorded as cDNA or gDNA derived from T cells, B-cell-depleted T cells, or PBMCs.

Profiling relied on immunoSEQ multiplex PCR, and the TCRdb table lists in-frame clones only, not all of them. The sample holds fewer than 700,000 clones, 70% to 90% seen once. Germline CDR1 SGDLS, CDR2 YYNGEE. Trimming shortened V by 0 bases and J by 5 bases, and 10 bases separated the two germline ends. This CDR3 spans 14 amino acids. About this clone: This sample also contains other DNA sequences that code for the same CDR3.

The clonotype was recovered from a woman between 45 and 65 years old with COVID-19, enrolled during active disease. The sample taken for sequencing was peripheral blood. The gene calls are TRBV9 and TRBJ2-3; a possible D gene is TRBD1 (5 bases). In DNA, the CDR3 is TGTGCCAGCAGCGTAGGGGGCGCAGGAGATACGCAGTATTTT. Translated: CASSVGGAGDTQYF.